This T cell receptor beta chain was found in a study of T cell repertoires in cytomegalovirus infection. Study-wide background: Indicated by public TCR beta signatures were CMV infection and matching HLA type. Study outcomes and limitations: Identification of carriers of CMV plus the relevant HLA was achieved through cumulative public TCR beta family frequency.

This clonotype was seen repeatedly, ten times or more. What it binds is unknown. The germline V and J ends were trimmed by 6 bases and 1 base, with 13 bases remaining between them. Germline values: CDR1 MNHNY, CDR2 SVGAGI (reference sequence). CDR3 length: 15 amino acids. TCRdb called the reads again in MiXCR, with one record for every CDR3 protein. The data hold some 300,000 distinct CDR3 sequences, with under 20% observed a single time. The origin of this receptor is a human donor in good health (CMV status not recorded). Some clones in this sample may be carry-over from other donors' samples. Sequencing was carried out using PBMCs. V usage is TRBV6-6 and J usage is TRBJ2-1; D possibly corresponds to TRBD2 (5 bases). This CDR3 reads CASSPGGESYNEQFF. Written as DNA, the CDR3 is TGTGCCAGCAGCCCCGGTGGGGAGTCCTACAATGAGCAGTTCTTC.